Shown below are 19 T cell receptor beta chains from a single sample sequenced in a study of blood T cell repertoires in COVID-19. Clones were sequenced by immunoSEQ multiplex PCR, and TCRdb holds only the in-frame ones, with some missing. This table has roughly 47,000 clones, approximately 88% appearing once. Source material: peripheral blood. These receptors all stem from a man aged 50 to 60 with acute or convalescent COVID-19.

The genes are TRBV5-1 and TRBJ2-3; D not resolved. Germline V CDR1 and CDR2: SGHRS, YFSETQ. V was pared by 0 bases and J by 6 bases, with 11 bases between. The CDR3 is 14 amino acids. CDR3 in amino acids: CASSLVAAADTQYF. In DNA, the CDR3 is TGCGCCAGCAGCTTGGTGGCCGCCGCTGATACGCAGTATTTT.

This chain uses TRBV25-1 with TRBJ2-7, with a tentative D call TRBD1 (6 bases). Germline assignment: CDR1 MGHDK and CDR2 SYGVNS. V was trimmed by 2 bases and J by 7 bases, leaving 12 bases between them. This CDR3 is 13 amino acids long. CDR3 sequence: CASSEGGSREQYF. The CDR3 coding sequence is TGTGCCAGCAGTGAAGGGGGCTCCCGTGAGCAGTACTTC.

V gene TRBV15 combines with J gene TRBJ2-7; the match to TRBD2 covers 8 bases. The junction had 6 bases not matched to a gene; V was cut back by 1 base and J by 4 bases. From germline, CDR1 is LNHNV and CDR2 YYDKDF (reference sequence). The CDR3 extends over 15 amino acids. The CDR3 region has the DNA TGTGCCACCAGCAGAGGAAGCGGGAGAAAGTACGAGCAGTACTTC. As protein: CATSRGSGRKYEQYF. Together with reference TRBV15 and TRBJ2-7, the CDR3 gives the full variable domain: DAMVIQNPRYQVTQFGKPVTLSCSQTLNHNVMYWYQQKSSQAPKLLFHYYDKDFNNEADTPDNFQSRRPNTSFCFLDIRSPGLGDTAMYLCATSRGSGRKYEQYFGPGTRLTVT.

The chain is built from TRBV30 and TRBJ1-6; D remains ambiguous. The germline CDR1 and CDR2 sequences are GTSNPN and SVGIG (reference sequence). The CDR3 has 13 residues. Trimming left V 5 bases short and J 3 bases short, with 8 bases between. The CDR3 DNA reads TGTGCCTGGGCCTGGCTCTATAATTCACCCCTCCACTTT. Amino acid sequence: CAWAWLYNSPLHF.

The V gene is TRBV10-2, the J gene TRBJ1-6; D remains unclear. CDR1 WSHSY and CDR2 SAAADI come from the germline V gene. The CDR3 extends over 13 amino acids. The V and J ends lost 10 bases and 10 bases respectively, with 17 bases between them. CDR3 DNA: TGCGCCACCAACGTTGTGGCCCCCTCACCCCTCCACTTT. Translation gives CATNVVAPSPLHF.

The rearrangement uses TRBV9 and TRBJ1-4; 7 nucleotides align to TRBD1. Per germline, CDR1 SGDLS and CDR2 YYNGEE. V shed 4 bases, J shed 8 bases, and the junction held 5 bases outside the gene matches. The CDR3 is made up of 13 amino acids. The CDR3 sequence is CASSPRQGEKLFF. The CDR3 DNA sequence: TGTGCCAGCAGCCCCAGACAGGGCGAAAAACTGTTTTTT.

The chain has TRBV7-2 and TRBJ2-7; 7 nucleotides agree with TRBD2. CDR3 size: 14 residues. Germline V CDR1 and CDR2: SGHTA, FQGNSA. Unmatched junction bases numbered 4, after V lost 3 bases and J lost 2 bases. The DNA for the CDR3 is TGTGCCAGCAGCTTGGGAGGGCTCCCCTACGAGCAGTACTTC. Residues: CASSLGGLPYEQYF.

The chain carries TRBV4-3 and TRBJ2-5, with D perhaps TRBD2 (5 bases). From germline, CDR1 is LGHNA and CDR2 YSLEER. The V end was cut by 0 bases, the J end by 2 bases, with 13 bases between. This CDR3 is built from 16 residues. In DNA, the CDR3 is TGCGCCAGCAGCCAAGAAGGTCCGGGCGGGCAAGAGACCCAGTACTTC. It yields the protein CASSQEGPGGQETQYF.

The CDR3 region has the DNA TGTGCCAGCAGCACCCCGGGACAGGGGGGGGATACGCAGTATTTT. The encoded protein is CASSTPGQGGDTQYF. The rearrangement links TRBV21-1 to TRBJ2-3; TRBD1 is the table's D call and was not checked against the DNA. TRBV21-1 is a pseudogene segment. The CDR3 loop spans 15 amino acids.

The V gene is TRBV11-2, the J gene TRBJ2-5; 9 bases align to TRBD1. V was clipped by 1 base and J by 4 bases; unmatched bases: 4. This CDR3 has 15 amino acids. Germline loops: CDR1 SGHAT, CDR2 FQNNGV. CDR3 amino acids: CASSLGGQGRETQYF. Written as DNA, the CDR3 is TGTGCCAGCAGCTTAGGGGGACAGGGAAGAGAGACCCAGTACTTC.

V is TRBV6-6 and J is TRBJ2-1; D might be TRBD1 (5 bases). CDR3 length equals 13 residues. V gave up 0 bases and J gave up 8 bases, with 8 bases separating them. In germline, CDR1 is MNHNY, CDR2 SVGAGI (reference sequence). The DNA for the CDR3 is TGTGCCAGCAGTTACTCGACAGTACATGAGCAGTTCTTC. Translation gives CASSYSTVHEQFF.

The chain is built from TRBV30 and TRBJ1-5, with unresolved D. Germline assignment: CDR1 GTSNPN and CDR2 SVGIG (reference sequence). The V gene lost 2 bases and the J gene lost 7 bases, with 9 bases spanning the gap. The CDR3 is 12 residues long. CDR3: CAWSSGNQPQHF. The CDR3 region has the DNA TGTGCCTGGAGTTCGGGAAACCAGCCCCAGCATTTT.

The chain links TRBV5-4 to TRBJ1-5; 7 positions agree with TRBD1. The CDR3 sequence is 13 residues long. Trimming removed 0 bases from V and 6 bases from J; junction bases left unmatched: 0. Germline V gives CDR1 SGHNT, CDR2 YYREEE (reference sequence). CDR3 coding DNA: TGTGCCAGCAGCTTGGGACAGGGTCAGCCCCAGCATTTT. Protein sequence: CASSLGQGQPQHF.

The CDR3 nucleotides are TGTGCCAGCAGCTTAAAATTTAAGCGGGGGGACTCCACCTACAATGAGCAGTTCTTC. It translates to CASSLKFKRGDSTYNEQFF. The chain combines TRBV7-2 with TRBJ2-1; 9 bases are a match to TRBD2. This CDR3 is built from 19 residues. Germline CDR1 and CDR2: SGHTA and FQGNSA. The ends lost 2 bases at V and 2 bases at J; junction bases unmatched: 13.

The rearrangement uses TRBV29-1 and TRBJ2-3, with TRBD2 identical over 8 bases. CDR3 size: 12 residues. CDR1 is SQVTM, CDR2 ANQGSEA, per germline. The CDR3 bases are TGCAGTTCCGGACTAGCATCAGATACGCAGTATTTT. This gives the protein CSSGLASDTQYF.

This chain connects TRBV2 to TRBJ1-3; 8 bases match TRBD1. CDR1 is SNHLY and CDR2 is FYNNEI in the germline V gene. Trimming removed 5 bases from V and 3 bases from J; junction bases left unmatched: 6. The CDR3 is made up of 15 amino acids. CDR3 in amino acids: CASSPTGAVGNTIYF. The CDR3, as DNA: TGTGCCAGCAGTCCGACAGGGGCGGTTGGAAACACCATATATTTT.

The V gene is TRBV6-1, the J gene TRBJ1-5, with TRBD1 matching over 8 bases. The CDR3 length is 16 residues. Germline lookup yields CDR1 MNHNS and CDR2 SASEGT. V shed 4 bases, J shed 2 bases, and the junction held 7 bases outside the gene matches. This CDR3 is CASSAHQGAGNQPQHF. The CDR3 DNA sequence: TGTGCCAGCAGTGCCCACCAGGGGGCCGGCAATCAGCCCCAGCATTTT.

As DNA, the CDR3 is TGTGCCAGCAGCTTCCCAGGGAATGAGCAGTTCTTC. Translation: CASSFPGNEQFF. The chain links TRBV7-2 to TRBJ2-1; possible D gene TRBD1, 5 bases. The V end lost 3 bases, the J end lost 7 bases, and 7 bases lay between the germline ends. The germline gives CDR1 SGHTA, CDR2 FQGNSA. The CDR3 has 12 amino acids.

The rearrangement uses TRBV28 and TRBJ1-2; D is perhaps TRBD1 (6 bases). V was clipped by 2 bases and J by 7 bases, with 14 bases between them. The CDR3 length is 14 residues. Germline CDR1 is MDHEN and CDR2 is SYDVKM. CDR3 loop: CASSLVAGVGGYTF. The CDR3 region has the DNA TGTGCCAGCAGTTTAGTGGCAGGGGTGGGTGGCTACACCTTC.